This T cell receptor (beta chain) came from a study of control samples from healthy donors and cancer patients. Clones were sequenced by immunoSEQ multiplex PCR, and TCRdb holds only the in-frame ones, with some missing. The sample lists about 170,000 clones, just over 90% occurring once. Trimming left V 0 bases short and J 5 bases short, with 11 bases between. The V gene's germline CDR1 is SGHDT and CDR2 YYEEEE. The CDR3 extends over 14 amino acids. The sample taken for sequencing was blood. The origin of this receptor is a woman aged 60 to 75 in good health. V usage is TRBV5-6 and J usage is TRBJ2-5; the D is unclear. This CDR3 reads CASSLGGPAETQYF. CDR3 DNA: TGTGCCAGCAGCTTGGGTGGCCCGGCGGAGACCCAGTACTTC.